Below, 16 T cell receptor beta chains from the same sample are listed, as sequenced in a study of shared clonotypes between healthy human individuals. Repertoires were generated with immunoSEQ multiplex PCR, while TCRdb's copy carries only in-frame clones and drops some. The sample lists 1 million to 1.3 million clones, 78% occurring once. The sample was memory CD4+ T cells from PBMCs. Subset given: CD45RA-negative fraction. These receptors all stem from a man in his late teens or twenties in good health. Some clones in this sample may be carry-over from other donors' samples.

This rearrangement joins TRBV10-3 to TRBJ2-3; TRBD2 aligns across 13 bases. Per germline, CDR1 ENHRY and CDR2 SYGVKD. The CDR3 length is 16 residues. Losses at the gene ends were 4 bases for V and 3 bases for J; bases not matched to a gene: 4. CDR3: CAISGGLAGVTDTQYF. The CDR3 nucleotides are TGTGCCATCAGTGGCGGACTAGCGGGAGTGACAGATACGCAGTATTTT.

This chain connects TRBV19 to TRBJ2-1; the match to TRBD1 covers 7 bases. With 6 bases clipped from V and 6 bases from J, the junction kept 8 bases outside the gene matches. This CDR3 contains 14 residues. Germline V gene data show CDR1 as LNHDA and CDR2 as SQIVND (reference sequence). The DNA for the CDR3 is TGTGCCAGTAGCCGACAGGGAAGCGGCAATGAGCAGTTCTTC. This sequence encodes CASSRQGSGNEQFF.

The V gene is TRBV6-6, the J gene TRBJ1-5; D possibly corresponds to TRBD1 (6 bases). V dropped 5 bases and J dropped 3 bases, with 14 bases sitting between them. CDR3 length: 15 residues. Germline V gene lookup returns CDR1 MNHNY and CDR2 SVGAGI (reference sequence). The CDR3 region is CASSPTDRINQPQHF. CDR3 nucleotides: TGTGCCAGCAGTCCCACGGACAGAATCAATCAGCCCCAGCATTTT.

Only a few counts were recorded for this clone. The chain couples TRBV9 to TRBJ1-5; D is ambiguous. The CDR3 covers 13 residues. The germline CDR1 and CDR2 sequences are SGDLS and YYNGEE. V lost 0 bases and J lost 5, with 6 bases in between. The CDR3: CASSVDSDQPQHF. The DNA of the CDR3 is TGTGCCAGCAGCGTAGACTCGGATCAGCCCCAGCATTTT.

To note about this clone: The same CDR3 can be traced to other DNA sequences in this sample. This rearrangement joins TRBV7-3 to TRBJ1-1; no clear D gene. From germline, CDR1 is SGHTA and CDR2 FQGTGA. CDR3 length: 13 residues. Trimming removed 5 bases at V and 1 base at J, with 8 bases between. In DNA, the CDR3 is TGTGCCAGCAGCCCCCAAGGGAACACTGAAGCTTTCTTT. Amino acids: CASSPQGNTEAFF.

V gene TRBV18 combines with J gene TRBJ2-7, with TRBD1 matching 7 bases. With 8 bases clipped from V and 3 bases from J, the junction kept 13 bases outside the gene matches. Germline CDR1 is KGHSH and CDR2 is LQKENI. CDR3 length: 15 residues. CDR3: CASHPPGQSFYEQYF. The CDR3 DNA follows: TGTGCCAGCCACCCCCCGGGACAGTCTTTCTACGAGCAGTACTTC.

J is TRBJ1-1 and V is TRBV5-8; D gene uncertain. Trimming shortened V by 1 base and J by 7 bases, and 11 bases separated the two germline ends. The germline gives CDR1 SGHTS, CDR2 YDEGEE. This CDR3 has 13 residues. CDR3 coding DNA: TGTGCCAGCAGCTTGTTTTTCCAGAGTGAAGCTTTCTTT. This codes for CASSLFFQSEAFF.

This clone was found many times. This chain uses TRBV28 with TRBJ2-1; weak D call: TRBD2 (6 bases). Germline-derived CDR1 and CDR2 are MDHEN and SYDVKM. Trimming shortened V by 9 bases and J by 0 bases, and 18 bases separated the two germline ends. The CDR3 is made up of 16 amino acids. This CDR3 is CASRIGGVSSYNEQFF. The CDR3 coding sequence is TGTGCCAGTCGAATAGGAGGGGTTAGCTCCTACAATGAGCAGTTCTTC. The full variable domain, in which reference TRBV28 and TRBJ2-1 provide the parts outside the CDR3, is DVKVTQSSRYLVKRTGEKVFLECVQDMDHENMFWYRQDPGLGLRLIYFSYDVKMKEKGDIPEGYSVSREKKERFSLILESASTNQTSMYLCASRIGGVSSYNEQFFGPGTRLTVL.

This clone was picked up a small number of times. V and J are TRBV18 and TRBJ2-7; D is perhaps TRBD1 (6 bases). V was shortened by 3 bases and J by 7 bases, with 13 bases between the two germline ends. The germline V gene has CDR1 KGHSH and CDR2 LQKENI. The CDR3 loop spans 13 amino acids. Here the CDR3 reads CASSPPQGGEQYF. DNA for the CDR3: TGTGCCAGCTCACCCCCACAGGGTGGGGAGCAGTACTTC.

This sequence joins TRBV5-1 and TRBJ2-7, with 9 bases fitting TRBD2. This CDR3 is built from 15 residues. Germline CDR1 reads SGHRS; CDR2 reads YFSETQ. V lost 4 bases to trimming and J lost 6 bases; unmatched junction nucleotides: 11. The CDR3 DNA is TGCGCCAGCAGCCCCATGGGCGGGAGGGCTGGCGAGCAGTACTTC. As protein: CASSPMGGRAGEQYF.

The chain joins TRBV5-1 to TRBJ2-4, with D possibly matching TRBD1 (5 bases). The germline V and J ends were trimmed by 6 bases and 1 base, with 11 bases remaining between them. In germline, CDR1 is SGHRS, CDR2 YFSETQ. There are 14 residues in the CDR3. CDR3 DNA sequence: TGCGCCAGCAAAGTGGGGCTGGCCAAAAACATTCAGTACTTC. Its protein is CASKVGLAKNIQYF.

The CDR3 coding sequence is TGTGCCAGCAGACCCGTAGCGGGGCATAGCACAGATACGCAGTATTTT. Encoded protein: CASRPVAGHSTDTQYF. The chain has TRBV6-6 and TRBJ2-3, with TRBD2 matching over 8 bases. The CDR3 has 16 residues. V shed 6 bases and J 0 bases; nucleotides not matched to a gene: 8. In germline, CDR1 is MNHNY, CDR2 SVGAGI (reference sequence).

The sample holds one count of this clone. The CDR3 carries no conserved terminal phenylalanine or tryptophan, so it likely arises from a read error. The limits of the CDR3 on the DNA are not certain, so only TCRdb's listed CDR3 is given. The chain joins TRBV2 to TRBJ2-7; TRBD2 is taken as the D call from the table, unchecked against the DNA. The CDR3 extends over 12 residues, inclusive of both ends. The germline V gene encodes CDR1 SNHLY and CDR2 FYNNEI. CDR3 region: CASSRMGDYLRL.

This clone appeared once. CDR3 coding DNA: TGTGCCAGCAGCTTAGGGGGAGCGGGAGACTCCTACGAGCAGTACTTC. Encoded protein: CASSLGGAGDSYEQYF. The J gene is TRBJ2-7, the V gene TRBV7-2, with 8 bases matching TRBD2. The CDR3 is 16 amino acids. The ends lost 1 base at V and 0 bases at J; junction bases unmatched: 5. The germline gives CDR1 SGHTA, CDR2 FQGNSA.

Remarks on this clone: A far larger clone is only one base removed, so a read error is likely. The sample contains more than one DNA sequence encoding this CDR3. The gene calls are TRBV5-1 and TRBJ2-3; tentatively, D is TRBD1 (8 bases). The V gene's germline CDR1 is SGHRS and CDR2 YFSETQ. The CDR3 totals 15 residues. CDR3 protein: CASSRGQAGADTQYF. The CDR3 DNA follows: TGCGCCAGCAGCAGGGGACAGGCGGGGGCAGATACGCAGTACTTT.

The chain employs TRBV5-1 and TRBJ2-5, with 9 bases identical to TRBD1. The CDR3 covers 16 residues. V shed 3 bases and J 5 bases; nucleotides not matched to a gene: 11. Germline CDR1 SGHRS, CDR2 YFSETQ. CDR3 sequence: CASSWEIQGAGETQYF. The CDR3 DNA reads TGCGCCAGCAGCTGGGAGATACAGGGGGCAGGGGAGACCCAGTACTTC. The whole variable domain, filled in from reference TRBV5-1 and TRBJ2-5, reads KAGVTQTPRYLIKTRGQQVTLSCSPISGHRSVSWYQQTPGQGLQFLFEYFSETQRNKGNFPGRFSGRQFSNSRSEMNVSTLELGDSALYLCASSWEIQGAGETQYFGPGTRLLVL.